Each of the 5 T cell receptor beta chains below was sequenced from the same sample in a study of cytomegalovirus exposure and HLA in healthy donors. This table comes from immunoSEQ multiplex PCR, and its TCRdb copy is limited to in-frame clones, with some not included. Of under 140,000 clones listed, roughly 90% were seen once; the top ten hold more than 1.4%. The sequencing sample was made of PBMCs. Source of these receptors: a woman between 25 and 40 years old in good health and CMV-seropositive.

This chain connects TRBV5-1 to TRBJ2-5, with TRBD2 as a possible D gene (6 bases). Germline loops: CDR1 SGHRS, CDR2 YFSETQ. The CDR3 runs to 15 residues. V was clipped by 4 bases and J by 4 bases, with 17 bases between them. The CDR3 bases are TGCGCCAGCAGCCCCGCCGATTGGAGGGTAGAGACCCAGTACTTC. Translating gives CASSPADWRVETQYF.

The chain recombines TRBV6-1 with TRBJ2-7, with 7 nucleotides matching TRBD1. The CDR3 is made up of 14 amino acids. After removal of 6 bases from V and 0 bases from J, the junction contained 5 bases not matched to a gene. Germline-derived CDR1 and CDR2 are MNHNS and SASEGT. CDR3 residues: CASSWTGSSYEQYF. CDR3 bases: TGTGCCAGCAGCTGGACAGGATCCTCCTACGAGCAGTACTTC.

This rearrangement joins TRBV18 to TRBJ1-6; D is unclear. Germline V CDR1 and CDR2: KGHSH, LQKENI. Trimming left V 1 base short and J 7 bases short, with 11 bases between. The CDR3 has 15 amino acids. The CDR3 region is CASSPLGESNSPLHF. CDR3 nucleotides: TGTGCCAGCTCACCACTGGGCGAGTCGAATTCACCCCTCCACTTT.

The CDR3 coding sequence is TGCGCCAGCAGTCAGGGATCGACCTACGAGCAGTACTTC. This gives the protein CASSQGSTYEQYF. V and J are TRBV5-1 and TRBJ2-7; D possibly corresponds to TRBD1 (5 bases). The V gene lost 5 bases and the J gene lost 2 bases, with 11 bases spanning the gap. The germline V gene has CDR1 SGHRS and CDR2 YFSETQ. This CDR3 spans 13 amino acids.

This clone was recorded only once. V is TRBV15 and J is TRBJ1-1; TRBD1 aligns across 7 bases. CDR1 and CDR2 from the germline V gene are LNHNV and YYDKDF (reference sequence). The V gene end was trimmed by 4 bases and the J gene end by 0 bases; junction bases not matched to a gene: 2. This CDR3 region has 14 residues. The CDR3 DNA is TGTGCCACCAGCACGGACAGGCTGAACACTGAAGCTTTCTTT. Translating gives CATSTDRLNTEAFF. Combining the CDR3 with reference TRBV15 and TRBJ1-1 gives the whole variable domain DAMVIQNPRYQVTQFGKPVTLSCSQTLNHNVMYWYQQKSSQAPKLLFHYYDKDFNNEADTPDNFQSRRPNTSFCFLDIRSPGLGDTAMYLCATSTDRLNTEAFFGQGTRLTVV.